This T cell receptor (beta chain) was profiled in a study of shared clonotypes between healthy human individuals (dated by TCRdb to about 2020). A note on the overall study: A couple of women and a few men aged 18 to 49 years were included in the cohort. Blood TCR repertoires of roughly 5 healthy adults were deeply sequenced to estimate repertoire size and the extent of clonotype sharing between individuals. Each donor's leukapheresis produced roughly between roughly 0.85 and 9.5 billion PBMCs. For each donor, CD4 naive and CD4 memory were each given three plates, CD8 naive was given two plates, and CD8 memory was given one plate. Libraries were prepared and TCR repertoires were sequenced by different laboratories using diverse techniques, in order to increase sequencing depth and limit assay-specific biases.

Points on this clone: It lacks a known antigen. Base qualities were left out, and no much larger clone turns up one base away.

Donors were healthy HIV-negative adults with no recently reported acute infections or vaccinations. All donors were Caucasian adults living in Nashville, Tennessee, USA. The CD8 memory samples were a combination of magnetically selected CD45RO+ cells and CCR7-negative CD45RA+ effector memory (TemRA) cells. Blood was collected by leukapheresis, and PBMCs were isolated by Ficoll-Histopaque density gradient centrifugation and then cryopreserved in liquid nitrogen vapor phase. Purity and quantity of every magnetically sorted T cell population were checked by analytical flow cytometry. Each sorted fraction had its genomic DNA isolated and then quantified by UV absorbance on a Nanodrop 2000c. Here is what the overall study found, with its caveats: Sampling was limited to blood, and TCR repertoires in tissue likely differ from TCR repertoires in blood. Clonotypes shared by all four sorted-subset donors showed higher generation probabilities than non-shared clonotypes. Larger estimated clonotype richness was generally found for naive subsets than for memory subsets. Based on pairwise subsampling, the degree of clonotype sharing among donors was expected to be affected by sequencing depth. Incomplete sequencing was indicated by rarefaction of sorted-subset datasets, despite the large sequencing depth. About 5% of naive CD4, 3.5% of naive CD8, around 2.3% of memory CD4, and 0.4% of memory CD8 clonotypes were shared across several donors. The genetic and exposure-history diversity represented was limited by the small number of donors.

The CDR3 has 15 amino acids, counting the end cysteine and phenylalanine. Left in the record is the CDR3 DNA by itself, 45 bases read in frame from the first base. Trimmed from V: 5 bases; trimmed from J: 5 bases; junction bases lacking a gene match: 7. Sequences MDHEN (CDR1) and SYDVKM (CDR2) are obtained from the germline V gene. TCR CDR3 regions were amplified from genomic DNA by multiplex PCR using the deep immunoSEQ assay. Extracted genomic DNA from each cell subset was spread evenly across all wells of several immunoSEQ 96-well plates, with each plate serving as a replicate. For sorted subsets, each replicate PCR was loaded with approximately 190 ng genomic DNA, equivalent to about 30,000 T cell genomes. Purified libraries were quantified with a Qubit 3.0 fluorometer, sized on a Bioanalyzer 2100, and re-quantified with the KAPA Library Quantification kit. Every immunoSEQ 96-well plate was sequenced on a dedicated single-read 150-cycle Illumina NextSeq 550 flow cell. Under the source paper's analysis protocol: Because the immunoSEQ output included only junctional sequences and no quality scores, the filtering could not be the same as the filtering used for full-length reads. To assign V/J genes and CDR3, sequences were annotated against IMGT germline references using PyIR, a Python wrapper for IgBLAST v1.9. Reads were filtered out if the reads had weak V/J assignments (E-value above 1e-6), no CDR3, stop codons, out-of-frame junctions, or ambiguous translated residues. V3J clonotypes were defined by identical inferred V gene, J gene, and CDR3 amino acid sequence. The percentage overlap between two repertoires was calculated by dividing the number of shared unique clonotypes by the size of the smaller repertoire. Richness of each repertoire was evaluated using RTK rarefaction, the Chao1 estimator, and Recon v2.1 estimates of unobserved clonotypes. OLGA was used to compute generation probabilities for all TCRbeta clonotypes that the gDNA method yielded from a few donors. This immuneACCESS table, as held by TCRdb, lists in-frame sequences with V and J called but not all clones. Of the missing ones, under half trace to an unresolved V gene in checked studies; the others have no known cause. The V and J calls and clone size come from that table; D and trimming were worked out from the DNA. The table for this sample lists approximately 120,000 clones; around 68% of them were counted only once. The top ten clonotypes cover about 22% of the sample.

The specimen was memory CD8+ T cells sorted from blood. The cell subset or site label, as the study defines it: CD45RO+ cells pooled with CCR7-negative TemRA cells. The clonotype comes from a woman younger than 45 in good health. Rearrangement joined TRBV28 to TRBJ2-1, and 9 junction bases match TRBD1. The bases read TGTGCCAGCAGTCCACAGGGACAGGGAAACAATGAGCAGTTCTTC. This encodes CASSPQGQGNNEQFF.